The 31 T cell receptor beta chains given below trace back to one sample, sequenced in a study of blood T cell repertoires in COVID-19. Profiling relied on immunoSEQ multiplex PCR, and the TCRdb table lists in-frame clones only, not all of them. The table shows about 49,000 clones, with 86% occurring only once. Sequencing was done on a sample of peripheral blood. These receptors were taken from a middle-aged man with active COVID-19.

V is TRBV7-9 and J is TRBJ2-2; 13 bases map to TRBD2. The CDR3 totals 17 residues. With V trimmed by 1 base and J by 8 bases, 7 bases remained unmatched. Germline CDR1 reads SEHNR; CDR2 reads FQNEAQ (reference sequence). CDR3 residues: CASSLERTSGSTGELFF. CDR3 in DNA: TGTGCCAGCAGCTTAGAAAGGACTAGCGGGAGTACTGGGGAGCTGTTTTTT.

In nucleotides, the CDR3 is TGTGCCAGCAGCTTAGCGGCTAGCGGGCTGACCACAGATACGCAGTATTTT. Residues: CASSLAASGLTTDTQYF. The rearrangement joins TRBV7-2 to TRBJ2-3; TRBD2 matches at 8 bases. Unmatched junction bases numbered 7, after V lost 0 bases and J lost 2 bases. This CDR3 is 17 amino acids long. Looked up from germline, CDR1 is SGHTA and CDR2 is FQGNSA.

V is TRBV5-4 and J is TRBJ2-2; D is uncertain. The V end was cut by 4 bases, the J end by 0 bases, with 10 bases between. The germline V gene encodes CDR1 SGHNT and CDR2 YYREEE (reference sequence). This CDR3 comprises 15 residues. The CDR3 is CASSLDLANTGELFF. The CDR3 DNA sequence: TGTGCCAGCAGCCTTGATTTAGCGAACACCGGGGAGCTGTTTTTT.

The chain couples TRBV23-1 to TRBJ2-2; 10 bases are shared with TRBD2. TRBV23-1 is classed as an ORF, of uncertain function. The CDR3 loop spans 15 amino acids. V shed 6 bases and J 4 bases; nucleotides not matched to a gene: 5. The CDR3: CASSGTSVFTGELFF. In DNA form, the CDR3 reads TGCGCCAGCAGCGGGACTAGCGTCTTCACCGGGGAGCTGTTTTTT.

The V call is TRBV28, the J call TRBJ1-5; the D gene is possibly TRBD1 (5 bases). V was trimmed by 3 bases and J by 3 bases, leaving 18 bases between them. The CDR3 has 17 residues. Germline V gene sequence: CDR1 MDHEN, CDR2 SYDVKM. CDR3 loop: CASSFPPQGLDNQPQHF. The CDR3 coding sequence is TGTGCCAGCAGTTTCCCTCCTCAGGGTTTGGACAATCAGCCCCAGCATTTT.

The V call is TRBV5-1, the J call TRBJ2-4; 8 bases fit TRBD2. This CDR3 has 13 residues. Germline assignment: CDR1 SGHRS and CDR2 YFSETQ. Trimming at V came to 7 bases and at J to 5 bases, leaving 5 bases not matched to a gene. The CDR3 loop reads CASSAGEENIQYF. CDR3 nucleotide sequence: TGCGCCAGCTCAGCGGGAGAGGAAAACATTCAGTACTTC.

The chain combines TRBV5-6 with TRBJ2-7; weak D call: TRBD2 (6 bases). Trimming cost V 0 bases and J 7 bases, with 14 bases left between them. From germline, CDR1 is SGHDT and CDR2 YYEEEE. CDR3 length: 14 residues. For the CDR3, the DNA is TGTGCCAGCAGCTTGGTTCATTCCGGGGGAGAGCAGTACTTC. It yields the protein CASSLVHSGGEQYF.

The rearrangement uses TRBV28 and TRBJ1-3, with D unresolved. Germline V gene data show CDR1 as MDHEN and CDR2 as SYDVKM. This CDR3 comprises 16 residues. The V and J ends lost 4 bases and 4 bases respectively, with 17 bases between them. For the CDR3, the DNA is TGTGCCAGCAGTTCCTACCTCCGGGATACGGGAAACACCATATATTTT. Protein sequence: CASSSYLRDTGNTIYF.

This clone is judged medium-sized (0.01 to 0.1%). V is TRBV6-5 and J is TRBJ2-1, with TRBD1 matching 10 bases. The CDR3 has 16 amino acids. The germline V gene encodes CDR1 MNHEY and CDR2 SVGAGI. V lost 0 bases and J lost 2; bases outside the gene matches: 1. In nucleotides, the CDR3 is TGTGCCAGCAGTTACTCCGACAGGGGGCCCTACAATGAGCAGTTCTTC. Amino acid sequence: CASSYSDRGPYNEQFF.

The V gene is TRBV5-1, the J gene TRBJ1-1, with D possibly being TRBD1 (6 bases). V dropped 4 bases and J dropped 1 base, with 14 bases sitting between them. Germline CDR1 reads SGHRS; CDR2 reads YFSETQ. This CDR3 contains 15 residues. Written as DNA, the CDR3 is TGCGCCAGCAGCACGTACAGGGCCGGGAACACTGAAGCTTTCTTT. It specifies CASSTYRAGNTEAFF.

The CDR3 region has the DNA TGCGCCAGCAGCAACAGGGGGCAGAACACCGGGGAGCTGTTTTTT. Its translation is CASSNRGQNTGELFF. The chain has TRBV5-1 and TRBJ2-2; 9 bases fit TRBD1. This CDR3 is 15 amino acids long. Unmatched junction bases numbered 2, after V lost 4 bases and J lost 1 base. The germline V gene has CDR1 SGHRS and CDR2 YFSETQ.

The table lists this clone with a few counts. CDR3: CASRSSGRVLYEQYF. CDR3 in DNA: TGTGCCAGCAGATCGAGCGGGAGGGTTCTCTACGAGCAGTACTTC. The chain uses TRBV6-5 and TRBJ2-7; 10 bases align to TRBD2. The J segment lost 3 bases and the V segment lost 6 bases, leaving 8 bases of the junction unmatched. The CDR3 consists of 15 residues. CDR1 and CDR2 from the germline V gene are MNHEY and SVGAGI.

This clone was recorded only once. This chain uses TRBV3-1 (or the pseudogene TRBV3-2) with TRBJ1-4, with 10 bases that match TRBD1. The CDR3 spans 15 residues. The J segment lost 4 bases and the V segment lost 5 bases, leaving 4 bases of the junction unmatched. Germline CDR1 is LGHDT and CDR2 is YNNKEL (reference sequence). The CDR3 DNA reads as TGTGCCAGCAGCGAGGGACAGGGGCTTAATGAAAAACTGTTTTTT. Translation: CASSEGQGLNEKLFF.

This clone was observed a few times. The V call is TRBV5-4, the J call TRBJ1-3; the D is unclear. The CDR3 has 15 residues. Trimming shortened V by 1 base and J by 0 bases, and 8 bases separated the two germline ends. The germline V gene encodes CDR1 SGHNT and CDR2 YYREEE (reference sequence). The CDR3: CASSLSEYSGNTIYF. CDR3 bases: TGTGCCAGCAGCTTGTCAGAATACTCTGGAAACACCATATATTTT.

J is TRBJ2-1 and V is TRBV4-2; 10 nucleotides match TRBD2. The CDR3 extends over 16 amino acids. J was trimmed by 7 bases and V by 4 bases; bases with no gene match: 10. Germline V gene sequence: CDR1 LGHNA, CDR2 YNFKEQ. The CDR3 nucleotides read TGTGCCAGCAGCCGCAGACTAGCGGGTGAGGGGAATGAGCAGTTCTTC. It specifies CASSRRLAGEGNEQFF.

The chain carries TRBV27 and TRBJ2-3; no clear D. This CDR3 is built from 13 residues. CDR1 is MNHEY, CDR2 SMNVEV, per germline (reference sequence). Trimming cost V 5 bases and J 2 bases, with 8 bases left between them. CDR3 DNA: TGTGCCAGCAGTCCCTTAAACACAGATACGCAGTATTTT. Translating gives CASSPLNTDTQYF.

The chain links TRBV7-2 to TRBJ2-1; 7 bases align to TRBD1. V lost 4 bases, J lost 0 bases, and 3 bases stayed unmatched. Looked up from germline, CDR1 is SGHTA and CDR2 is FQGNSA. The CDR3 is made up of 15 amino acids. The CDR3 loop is CASSSDRSSYNEQFF. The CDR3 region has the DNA TGTGCCAGCAGCTCGGACAGGAGCTCCTACAATGAGCAGTTCTTC. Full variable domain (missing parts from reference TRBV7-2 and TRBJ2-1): GAGVSQSPSNKVTEKGKDVELRCDPISGHTALYWYRQSLGQGLEFLIYFQGNSAPDKSGLPSDRFSAERTGGSVSTLTIQRTQQEDSAVYLCASSSDRSSYNEQFFGPGTRLTVL.

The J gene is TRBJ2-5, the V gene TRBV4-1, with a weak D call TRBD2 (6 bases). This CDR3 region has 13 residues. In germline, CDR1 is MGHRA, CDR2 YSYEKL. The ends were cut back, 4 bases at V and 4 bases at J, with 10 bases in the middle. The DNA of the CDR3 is TGCGCCAGCAGCCGGGGAGGCCGAGAGACCCAGTACTTC. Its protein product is CASSRGGRETQYF.

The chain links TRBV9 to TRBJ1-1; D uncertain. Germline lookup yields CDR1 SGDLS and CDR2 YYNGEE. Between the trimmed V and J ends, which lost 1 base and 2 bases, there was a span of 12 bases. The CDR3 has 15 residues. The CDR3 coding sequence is TGTGCCAGCAGCGTACAGACTACGGCAAACACTGAAGCTTTCTTT. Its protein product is CASSVQTTANTEAFF.

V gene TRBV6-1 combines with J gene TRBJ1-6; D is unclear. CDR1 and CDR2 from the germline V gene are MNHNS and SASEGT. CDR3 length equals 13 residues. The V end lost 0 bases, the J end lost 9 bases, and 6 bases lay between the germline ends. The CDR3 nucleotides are TGTGCCAGCAGTGAAGCGGAGTTTTCACCCCTCCACTTT. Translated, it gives CASSEAEFSPLHF.

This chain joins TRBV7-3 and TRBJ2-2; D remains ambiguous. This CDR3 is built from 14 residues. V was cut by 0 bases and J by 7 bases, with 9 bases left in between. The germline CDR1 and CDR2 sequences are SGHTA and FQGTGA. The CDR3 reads CASSLTLYGGELFF. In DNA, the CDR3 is TGTGCCAGCAGCTTAACGTTATACGGCGGGGAGCTGTTTTTT.

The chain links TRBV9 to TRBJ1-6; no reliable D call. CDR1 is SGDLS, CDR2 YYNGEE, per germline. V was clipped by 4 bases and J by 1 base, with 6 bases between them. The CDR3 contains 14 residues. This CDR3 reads CASSSGSYNSPLHF. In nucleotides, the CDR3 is TGTGCCAGCAGCTCCGGGTCCTATAATTCACCCCTCCACTTT. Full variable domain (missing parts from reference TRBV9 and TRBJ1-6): DSGVTQTPKHLITATGQRVTLRCSPRSGDLSVYWYQQSLDQGLQFLIQYYNGEERAKGNILERFSAQQFPDLHSELNLSSLELGDSALYFCASSSGSYNSPLHFGNGTRLTVT.

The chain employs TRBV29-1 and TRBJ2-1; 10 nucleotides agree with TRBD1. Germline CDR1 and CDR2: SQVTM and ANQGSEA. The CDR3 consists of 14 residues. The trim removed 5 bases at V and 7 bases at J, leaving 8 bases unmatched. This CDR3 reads CSVRGDRGKNEQFF. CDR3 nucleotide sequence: TGCAGCGTTCGTGGGGACAGGGGAAAGAATGAGCAGTTCTTC.

The CDR3 here is CASSESSGNTIYF. The CDR3 coding sequence is TGCGCCAGCAGTGAGTCGAGTGGAAACACCATATATTTT. The rearrangement links TRBV10-1 to TRBJ1-3; D ambiguous. V lost 0 bases and J 3 bases, leaving 3 bases between the germline ends. Looked up from germline, CDR1 is WNHNN and CDR2 is SYGVQD (reference sequence). The CDR3 consists of 13 residues.

The CDR3 region is CASSPRGFNEKLFF. The CDR3 DNA sequence: TGCGCCAGCAGCCCACGGGGATTTAATGAAAAACTGTTTTTT. The rearrangement links TRBV4-1 to TRBJ1-4; no reliable D call. Trimming took 4 bases from V and 4 from J, leaving 10 bases between them. This CDR3 contains 14 residues. Germline V gene data show CDR1 as MGHRA and CDR2 as YSYEKL.

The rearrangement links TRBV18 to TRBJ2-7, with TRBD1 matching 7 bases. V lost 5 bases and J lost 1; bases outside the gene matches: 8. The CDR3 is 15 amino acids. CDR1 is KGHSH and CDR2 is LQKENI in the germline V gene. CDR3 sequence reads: CASSETGLGSYEQYF. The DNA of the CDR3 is TGTGCCAGCTCAGAGACAGGGTTAGGATCCTACGAGCAGTACTTC.

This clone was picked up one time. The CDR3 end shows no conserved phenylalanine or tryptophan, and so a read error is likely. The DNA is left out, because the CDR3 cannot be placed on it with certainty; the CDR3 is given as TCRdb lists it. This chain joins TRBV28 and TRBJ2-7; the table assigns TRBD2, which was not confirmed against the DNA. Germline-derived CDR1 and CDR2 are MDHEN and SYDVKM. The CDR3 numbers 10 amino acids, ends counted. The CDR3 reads CASSFWRGGH.

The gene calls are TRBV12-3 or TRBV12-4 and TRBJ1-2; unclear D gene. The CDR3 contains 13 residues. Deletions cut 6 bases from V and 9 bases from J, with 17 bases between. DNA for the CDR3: TGTGCCAGCAGGGAACTAGGCGCTTGGAGCTACACCTTC. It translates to CASRELGAWSYTF.

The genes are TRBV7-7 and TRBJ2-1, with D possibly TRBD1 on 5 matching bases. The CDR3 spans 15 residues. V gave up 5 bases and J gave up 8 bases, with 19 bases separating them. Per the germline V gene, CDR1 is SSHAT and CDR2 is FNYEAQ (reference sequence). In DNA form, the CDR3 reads TGTGCCAGCAGCCTTAAAGGGGCCCTGGGCCATGAGCAGTTCTTC. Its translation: CASSLKGALGHEQFF.

The CDR3 coding sequence is TGTGCCAGCAGCCAAGATCCAGCGGGCCATTACGAGCAGTACTTC. Protein product: CASSQDPAGHYEQYF. V gene TRBV4-2 combines with J gene TRBJ2-7; a possible D gene is TRBD2 (6 bases). With 0 bases removed from V and 4 bases from J, the gap between germline ends came to 13 bases. CDR3 size: 15 residues. Germline V gene lookup returns CDR1 LGHNA and CDR2 YNFKEQ.

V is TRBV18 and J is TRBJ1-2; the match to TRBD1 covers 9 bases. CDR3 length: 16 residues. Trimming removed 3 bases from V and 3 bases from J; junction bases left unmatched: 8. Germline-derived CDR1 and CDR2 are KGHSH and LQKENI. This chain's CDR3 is CASSPRWDRADYGYTF. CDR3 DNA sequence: TGTGCCAGCTCACCCCGATGGGACAGGGCGGACTATGGCTACACCTTC.